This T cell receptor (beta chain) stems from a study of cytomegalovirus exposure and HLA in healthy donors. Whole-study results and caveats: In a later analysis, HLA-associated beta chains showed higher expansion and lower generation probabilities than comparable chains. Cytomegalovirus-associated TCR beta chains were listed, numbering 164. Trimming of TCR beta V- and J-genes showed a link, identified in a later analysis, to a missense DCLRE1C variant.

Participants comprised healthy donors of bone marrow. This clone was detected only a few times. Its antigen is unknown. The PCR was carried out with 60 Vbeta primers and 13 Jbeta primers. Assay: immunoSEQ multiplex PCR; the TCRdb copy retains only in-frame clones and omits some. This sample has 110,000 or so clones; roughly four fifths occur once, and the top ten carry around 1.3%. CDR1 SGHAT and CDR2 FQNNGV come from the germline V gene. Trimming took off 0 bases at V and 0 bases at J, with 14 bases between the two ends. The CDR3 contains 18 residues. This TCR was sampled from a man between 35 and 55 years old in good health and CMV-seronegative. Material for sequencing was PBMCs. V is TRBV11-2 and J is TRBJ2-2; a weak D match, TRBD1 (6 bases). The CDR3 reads CASSLDFPQGPNTGELFF. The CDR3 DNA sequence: TGTGCCAGCAGCTTAGATTTCCCGCAGGGGCCGAACACCGGGGAGCTGTTTTTT. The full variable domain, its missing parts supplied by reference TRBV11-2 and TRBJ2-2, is EAGVAQSPRYKIIEKRQSVAFWCNPISGHATLYWYQQILGQGPKLLIQFQNNGVVDDSQLPKDRFSAERLKGVDSTLKIQPAKLEDSAVYLCASSLDFPQGPNTGELFFGEGSRLTVL.